Shown below are 19 T cell receptor beta chains from a single sample sequenced in a study of blood T cell repertoires in COVID-19. TCRdb's copy holds only in-frame clones and misses some; the assay was immunoSEQ multiplex PCR. This table has about 270,000 clones, around four fifths appearing once. The sequencing sample was made of peripheral blood. These receptors all come from an elderly man with acute or convalescent COVID-19.

This chain joins TRBV5-1 and TRBJ2-7, with a possible D match to TRBD1 (6 bases). V lost 4 bases, J lost 3 bases, and 11 bases lay in between. Germline assignment: CDR1 SGHRS and CDR2 YFSETQ. The CDR3 loop spans 13 amino acids. As DNA, the CDR3 is TGCGCCAGCAGCCTGGGGGACAACTACGAGCAGTACTTC. It specifies CASSLGDNYEQYF.

This chain connects TRBV5-1 to TRBJ2-3; D is unresolved. CDR3 size: 14 residues. V lost 4 bases, J lost 1 base, and 10 bases lay in between. From germline, CDR1 is SGHRS and CDR2 YFSETQ. The DNA of the CDR3 is TGCGCCAGCAGCCCCTCGCCAGGCACAGATACGCAGTATTTT. Its protein is CASSPSPGTDTQYF. The full variable domain, rest sourced from reference TRBV5-1 and TRBJ2-3, is KAGVTQTPRYLIKTRGQQVTLSCSPISGHRSVSWYQQTPGQGLQFLFEYFSETQRNKGNFPGRFSGRQFSNSRSEMNVSTLELGDSALYLCASSPSPGTDTQYFGPGTRLTVL.

The V and J genes are TRBV11-2 and TRBJ2-7; D is possibly TRBD2 (7 bases). Trimming took off 3 bases at V and 9 bases at J, with 18 bases between the two ends. Per the germline V gene, CDR1 is SGHAT and CDR2 is FQNNGV. The CDR3 has 14 amino acids. CDR3 sequence: CASSLGGTSLGQYF. DNA of the CDR3: TGTGCCAGCAGCTTGGGAGGGACAAGCCTCGGGCAGTACTTC.

The rearrangement links TRBV7-8 to TRBJ2-6; no clear D. With 3 bases removed from V and 1 base from J, the gap between germline ends came to 13 bases. Germline V CDR1 and CDR2: SGHVS, FQNEAQ. CDR3 length: 17 residues. This CDR3 is CASSFATTVSGANVLTF. The DNA of the CDR3 is TGTGCCAGCAGCTTCGCCACCACAGTTTCTGGGGCCAACGTCCTGACTTTC.

CDR3 coding DNA: TGTGCCAGCTTAACTCCCCGGGGACAGGGTCACACCGGGGAGCTGTTTTTT. Residues: CASLTPRGQGHTGELFF. The chain links TRBV28 to TRBJ2-2; 9 nucleotides align to TRBD1. In germline, CDR1 is MDHEN, CDR2 SYDVKM. This CDR3 has 17 residues. The junction had 13 bases not matched to a gene; V was cut back by 8 bases and J by 3 bases. The whole variable domain, remainder taken from reference TRBV28 and TRBJ2-2, is DVKVTQSSRYLVKRTGEKVFLECVQDMDHENMFWYRQDPGLGLRLIYFSYDVKMKEKGDIPEGYSVSREKKERFSLILESASTNQTSMYLCASLTPRGQGHTGELFFGEGSRLTVL.

V usage is TRBV29-1 and J usage is TRBJ2-5, with 14 bases aligning to TRBD2. Looked up from germline, CDR1 is SQVTM and CDR2 is ANQGSEA. The CDR3 is 13 amino acids. V lost 6 bases and J lost 7; bases outside the gene matches: 4. CDR3 loop: CSVGTSGSGTQYF. Written as DNA, the CDR3 is TGCAGCGTAGGGACTAGCGGGAGTGGGACCCAGTACTTC.

The rearrangement joins TRBV10-3 to TRBJ2-2, with 12 bases fitting TRBD2. This CDR3 comprises 15 residues. The germline gives CDR1 ENHRY, CDR2 SYGVKD. After removal of 4 bases from V and 6 bases from J, the junction contained 3 bases not matched to a gene. The CDR3 region is CAISVGLAGPGELFF. The DNA of the CDR3 is TGTGCCATCAGTGTTGGACTAGCGGGACCCGGGGAGCTGTTTTTT.

This clone has a single count. The CDR3 loop reads CASSIGARGSYEQYF. For the CDR3, the DNA is TGTGCCAGTAGTATTGGGGCGCGAGGTTCCTACGAGCAGTACTTC. V and J are TRBV19 and TRBJ2-7; possible D gene TRBD1, 5 bases. Germline CDR1 and CDR2: LNHDA and SQIVND (reference sequence). Trimming removed 3 bases at V and 1 base at J, with 13 bases between. This CDR3 is built from 15 residues.

The chain recombines TRBV5-1 with TRBJ1-2; tentatively, D is TRBD1 (6 bases). The CDR3 covers 13 residues. From germline, CDR1 is SGHRS and CDR2 YFSETQ. V was shortened by 4 bases and J by 7 bases, with 14 bases between the two germline ends. CDR3 protein: CASSLTGLGGYTF. The CDR3, as DNA: TGCGCCAGCAGCCTCACAGGGTTGGGTGGCTACACCTTC.

Here the CDR3 reads CASSSLQGSPLHF. As DNA, the CDR3 is TGTGCCAGCAGCTCCTTGCAGGGCTCACCCCTCCACTTT. The chain joins TRBV7-6 to TRBJ1-6; D possibly corresponds to TRBD1 (5 bases). Trimming left V 4 bases short and J 10 bases short, with 11 bases between. Germline CDR1 and CDR2: SGHVS and FNYEAQ. This CDR3 has 13 amino acids.

V gene TRBV5-4 combines with J gene TRBJ1-2; 8 positions match TRBD1. This CDR3 is built from 14 residues. Germline V gene data show CDR1 as SGHNT and CDR2 as YYREEE (reference sequence). The J segment lost 7 bases and the V segment lost 4 bases, leaving 9 bases of the junction unmatched. The CDR3 nucleotides are TGTGCCAGCAGCATACCGGACAGGGAGGGTGGCTACACCTTC. Translation gives CASSIPDREGGYTF.

The chain carries TRBV18 and TRBJ1-5, with TRBD1 identical over 12 bases. With 2 bases clipped from V and 1 base from J, the junction kept 3 bases outside the gene matches. This CDR3 has 17 residues. Germline V lookup: CDR1 KGHSH, CDR2 LQKENI. CDR3 coding DNA: TGTGCCAGCTCACCAGGGACAGGGGGCAGAAGCAATCAGCCCCAGCATTTT. Encoded protein: CASSPGTGGRSNQPQHF.

As DNA, the CDR3 is TGTGCCAGTTACCAGCGGGGGCGCACCGGGGAGCTGTTTTTT. It encodes CASYQRGRTGELFF. The chain employs TRBV19 and TRBJ2-2, with TRBD2 identical over 8 bases. The CDR3 runs to 14 residues. Germline values: CDR1 LNHDA, CDR2 SQIVND (reference sequence). V lost 8 bases and J lost 4; bases outside the gene matches: 6. The complete variable domain, with remaining parts taken from reference TRBV19 and TRBJ2-2, reads DGGITQSPKYLFRKEGQNVTLSCEQNLNHDAMYWYRQDPGQGLRLIYYSQIVNDFQKGDIAEGYSVSREKKESFPLTVTSAQKNPTAFYLCASYQRGRTGELFFGEGSRLTVL.

The genes are TRBV5-1 and TRBJ2-5; 9 positions match TRBD1. The germline gives CDR1 SGHRS, CDR2 YFSETQ. This CDR3 is 16 amino acids long. Trimming took 1 base from V and 4 from J; bases not matched to a gene: 8. CDR3 sequence reads: CASSLTGTGFGETQYF. As DNA, the CDR3 is TGCGCCAGCAGCTTGACCGGGACAGGGTTTGGAGAGACCCAGTACTTC. The full variable domain, in which reference TRBV5-1 and TRBJ2-5 provide the parts outside the CDR3, is KAGVTQTPRYLIKTRGQQVTLSCSPISGHRSVSWYQQTPGQGLQFLFEYFSETQRNKGNFPGRFSGRQFSNSRSEMNVSTLELGDSALYLCASSLTGTGFGETQYFGPGTRLLVL.

This clone was observed a handful of times. The J gene is TRBJ2-7, the V gene TRBV28; D is unclear. Between the trimmed V and J ends, which lost 3 bases and 3 bases, there was a span of 15 bases. Germline assignment: CDR1 MDHEN and CDR2 SYDVKM. The CDR3 is made up of 15 amino acids. The DNA for the CDR3 is TGTGCCAGCAGTTTTAGTTTTGGAGCTTTCTACGAGCAGTACTTC. Its protein is CASSFSFGAFYEQYF.

The genes are TRBV3-1 (or the pseudogene TRBV3-2) and TRBJ2-1; the D gene is possibly TRBD2 (6 bases). The CDR3 is 16 amino acids. Trimming left V 0 bases short and J 2 bases short, with 11 bases between. The germline gives CDR1 LGHDT, CDR2 YNNKEL (reference sequence). CDR3: CASSQDWRGPYNEQFF. CDR3 nucleotide sequence: TGTGCCAGCAGCCAAGACTGGCGGGGCCCCTACAATGAGCAGTTCTTC.

The rearrangement joins TRBV7-2 to TRBJ2-3; D perhaps matches TRBD2 (5 bases). This CDR3 comprises 15 residues. The V end was cut by 7 bases, the J end by 2 bases, with 16 bases between. Per the germline V gene, CDR1 is SGHTA and CDR2 is FQGNSA. The CDR3 DNA is TGTGCCAGCACCCCATCTCCGGGGTTCACAGATACGCAGTATTTT. This encodes CASTPSPGFTDTQYF.

This clone was recorded a few times. V gene TRBV2 combines with J gene TRBJ2-1; 11 bases are shared with TRBD1. Germline trimming cut 6 bases from V and 10 bases from J; bases unmatched to any gene: 8. Germline V gene sequence: CDR1 SNHLY, CDR2 FYNNEI. This CDR3 is built from 14 residues. The DNA for the CDR3 is TGTGCCAGCAGGGGACAGGGGGGGCCAATGGAGCAGTTCTTC. As protein: CASRGQGGPMEQFF. The full variable domain, completed using reference TRBV2 and TRBJ2-1, is EPEVTQTPSHQVTQMGQEVILRCVPISNHLYFYWYRQILGQKVEFLVSFYNNEISEKSEIFDDQFSVERPDGSNFTLKIRSTKLEDSAMYFCASRGQGGPMEQFFGPGTRLTVL.

This clone was picked up a small number of times. The V call is TRBV11-2, the J call TRBJ1-2; 7 nucleotides agree with TRBD1. This CDR3 comprises 14 residues. V shed 7 bases and J 2 bases; nucleotides not matched to a gene: 7. CDR1 and CDR2 (germline): SGHAT, FQNNGV. The CDR3 nucleotides are TGTGCCAGCAAGCTGACAGGGTCCAACTATGGCTACACCTTC. It encodes CASKLTGSNYGYTF.